The present T cell receptor (beta chain) was sequenced within a study of regulatory T cells in long-lasting Graves disease. Study background: The criterion for persistent Graves' disease was over 5 years of antithyroid drugs with positive TSH receptor antibodies.

Researchers made TCR beta libraries by using iRepertoire HTBI primers and running Arm-PCR on CDR3 regions. MiXCR was run by TCRdb on the multiplex PCR reads, yielding one entry per CDR3 protein. The sample has about 660,000 distinct CDR3 sequences, 30% seen once. This clonotype was detected ten times or more. Time point given: persistent/refractory GD, antithyroid drugs over 5 years with positive TRAb. TCR sequences were obtained from RNA taken from PBMCs. Patients of an endocrinology department in Xi'an, China, were included. The sequence derives from a female donor with Graves disease. The sequencing here drew on peripheral blood mononuclear cells (PBMCs), taken when the disease was refractory, from a patient treated with antithyroid drugs.

CDR3 amino acids: CASVQGSYGYTF. DNA for the CDR3: TGTGCCAGCGTACAGGGGTCCTATGGCTACACCTTC. V usage is TRBV28 and J usage is TRBJ1-2; 7 nucleotides line up with TRBD1. This CDR3 has 12 residues. CDR1 is MDHEN, CDR2 SYDVKM, per germline. With V trimmed by 8 bases and J by 4 bases, 4 bases remained unmatched.